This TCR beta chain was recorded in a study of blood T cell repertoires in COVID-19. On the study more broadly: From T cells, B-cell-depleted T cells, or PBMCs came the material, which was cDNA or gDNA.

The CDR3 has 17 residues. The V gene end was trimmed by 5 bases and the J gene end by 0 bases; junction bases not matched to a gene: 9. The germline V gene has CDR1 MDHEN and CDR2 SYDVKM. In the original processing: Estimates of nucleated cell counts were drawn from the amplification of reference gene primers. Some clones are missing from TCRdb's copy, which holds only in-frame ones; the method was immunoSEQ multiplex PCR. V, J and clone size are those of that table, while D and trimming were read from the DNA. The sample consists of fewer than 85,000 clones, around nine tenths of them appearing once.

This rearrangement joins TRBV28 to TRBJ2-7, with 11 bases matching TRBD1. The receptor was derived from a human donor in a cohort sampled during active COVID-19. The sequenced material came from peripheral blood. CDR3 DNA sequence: TGTGCCAGCAGTCTACCCCGGGACAGGGGGGCCTCCTACGAGCAGTACTTC. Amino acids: CASSLPRDRGASYEQYF.